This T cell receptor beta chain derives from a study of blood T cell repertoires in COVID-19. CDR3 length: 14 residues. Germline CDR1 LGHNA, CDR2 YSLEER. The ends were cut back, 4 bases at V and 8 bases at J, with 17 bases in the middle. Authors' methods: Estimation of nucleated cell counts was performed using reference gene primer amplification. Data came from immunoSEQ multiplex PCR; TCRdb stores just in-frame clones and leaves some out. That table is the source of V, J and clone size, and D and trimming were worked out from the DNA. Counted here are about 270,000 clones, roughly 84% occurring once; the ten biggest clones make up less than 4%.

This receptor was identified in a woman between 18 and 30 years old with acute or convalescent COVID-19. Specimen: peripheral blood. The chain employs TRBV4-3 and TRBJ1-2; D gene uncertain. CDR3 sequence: CASSPHPGAEGYTF. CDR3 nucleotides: TGCGCCAGCAGCCCGCACCCCGGAGCAGAAGGCTACACCTTC.